The table lists the clone carrying this T cell receptor beta chain with a few counts. Within the sample, other DNA sequences also encode this same CDR3. Reverse transcription of extracted RNA yielded cDNA, which provided the sequencing template. Sequencing used immunoSEQ multiplex PCR; TCRdb keeps in-frame clones, though not all of them. In the table there are about 76,000 clones, approximately 66% of which are singletons. This sample's treatment: oral pan-JAK inhibitor, 5-10 mg twice daily. CDR3 length equals 16 residues. V was pared by 0 bases and J by 1 base, with 12 bases between. CDR1 is MGHRA, CDR2 YSYEKL, per germline. These data belong to a study of CD8+ T cells in alopecia areata.

This TCR was sampled from a human donor with alopecia areata. This sample comprised CD8+ T cells sorted from blood, obtained at week 24, from a patient treated with tofacitinib. V usage is TRBV4-1 and J usage is TRBJ2-5; D not resolved. CDR3: CASSQDPTGPQETQYF. DNA of the CDR3: TGCGCCAGCAGCCAAGACCCGACGGGTCCCCAAGAGACCCAGTACTTC.